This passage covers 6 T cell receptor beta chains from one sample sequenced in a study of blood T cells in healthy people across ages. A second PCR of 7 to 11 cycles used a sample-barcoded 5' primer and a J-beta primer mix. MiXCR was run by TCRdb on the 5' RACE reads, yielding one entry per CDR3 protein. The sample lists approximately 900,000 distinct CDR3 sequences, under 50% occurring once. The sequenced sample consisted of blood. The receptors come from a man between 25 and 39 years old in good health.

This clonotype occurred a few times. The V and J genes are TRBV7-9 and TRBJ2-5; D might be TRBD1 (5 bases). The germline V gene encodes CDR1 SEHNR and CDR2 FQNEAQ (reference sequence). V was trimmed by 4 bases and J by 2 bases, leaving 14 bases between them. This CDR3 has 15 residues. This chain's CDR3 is CASSSIRQSQETQYF. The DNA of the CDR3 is TGTGCCAGCAGCTCGATAAGACAGAGTCAAGAGACCCAGTACTTC.

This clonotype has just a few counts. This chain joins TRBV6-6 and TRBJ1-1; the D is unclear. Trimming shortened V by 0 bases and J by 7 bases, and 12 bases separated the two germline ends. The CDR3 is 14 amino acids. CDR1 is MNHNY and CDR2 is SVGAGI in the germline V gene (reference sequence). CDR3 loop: CASSYSTAQFEAFF. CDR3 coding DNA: TGTGCCAGCAGTTACTCGACGGCTCAATTTGAAGCTTTCTTT.

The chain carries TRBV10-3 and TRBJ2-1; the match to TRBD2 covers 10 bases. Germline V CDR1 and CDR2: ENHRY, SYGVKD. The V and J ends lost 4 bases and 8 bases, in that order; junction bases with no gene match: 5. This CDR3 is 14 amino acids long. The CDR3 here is CAISVSGGADEQFF. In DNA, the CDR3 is TGTGCCATCAGTGTGAGCGGGGGGGCAGATGAGCAGTTCTTC.

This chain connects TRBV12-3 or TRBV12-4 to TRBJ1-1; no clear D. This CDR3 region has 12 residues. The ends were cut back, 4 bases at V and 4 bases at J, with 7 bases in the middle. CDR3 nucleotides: TGTGCCAGCAGTTATGGGGTCACTGAAGCTTTCTTT. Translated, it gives CASSYGVTEAFF.

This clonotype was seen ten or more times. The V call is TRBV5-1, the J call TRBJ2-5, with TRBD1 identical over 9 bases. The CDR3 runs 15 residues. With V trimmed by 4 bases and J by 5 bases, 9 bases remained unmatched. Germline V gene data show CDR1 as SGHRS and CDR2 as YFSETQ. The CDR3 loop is CASSPGTGSGETQYF. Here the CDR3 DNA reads TGCGCCAGCAGCCCGGGGACAGGGAGCGGGGAGACCCAGTACTTC.

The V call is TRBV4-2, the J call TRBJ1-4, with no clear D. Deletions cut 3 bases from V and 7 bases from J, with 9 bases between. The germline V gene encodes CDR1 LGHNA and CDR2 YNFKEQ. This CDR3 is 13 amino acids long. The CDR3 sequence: CASSQAGGEKLFF. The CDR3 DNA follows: TGTGCCAGCAGCCAGGCCGGAGGTGAAAAACTGTTTTTT.